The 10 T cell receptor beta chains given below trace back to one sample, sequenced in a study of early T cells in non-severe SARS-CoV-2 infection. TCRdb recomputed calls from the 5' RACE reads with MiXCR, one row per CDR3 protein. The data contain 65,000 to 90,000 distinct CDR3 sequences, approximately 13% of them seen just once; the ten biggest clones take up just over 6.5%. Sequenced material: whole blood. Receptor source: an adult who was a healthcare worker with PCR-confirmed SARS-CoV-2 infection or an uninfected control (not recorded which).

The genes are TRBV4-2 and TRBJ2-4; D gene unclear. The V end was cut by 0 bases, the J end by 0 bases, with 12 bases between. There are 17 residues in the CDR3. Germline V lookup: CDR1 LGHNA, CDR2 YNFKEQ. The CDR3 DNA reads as TGTGCCAGCAGCCAAGATGTGACTCTCCTAGCCAAAAACATTCAGTACTTC. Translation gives CASSQDVTLLAKNIQYF.

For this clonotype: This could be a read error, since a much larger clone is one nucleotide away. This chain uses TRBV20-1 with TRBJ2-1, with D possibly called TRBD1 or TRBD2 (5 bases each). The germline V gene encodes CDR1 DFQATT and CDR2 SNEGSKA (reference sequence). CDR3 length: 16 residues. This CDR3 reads CSAPGTVQVSYNEQLF. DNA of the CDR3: TGCAGTGCCCCCGGGACGGTTCAGGTCTCCTACAATGAGCAGCTCTTC.

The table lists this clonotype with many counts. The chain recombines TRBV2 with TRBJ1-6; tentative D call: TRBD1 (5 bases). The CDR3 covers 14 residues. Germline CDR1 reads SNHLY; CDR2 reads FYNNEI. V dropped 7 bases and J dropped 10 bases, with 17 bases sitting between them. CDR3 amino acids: CASTIPGLNSPLHF. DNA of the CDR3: TGTGCCAGCACCATTCCGGGACTTAACTCACCCCTCCACTTT.

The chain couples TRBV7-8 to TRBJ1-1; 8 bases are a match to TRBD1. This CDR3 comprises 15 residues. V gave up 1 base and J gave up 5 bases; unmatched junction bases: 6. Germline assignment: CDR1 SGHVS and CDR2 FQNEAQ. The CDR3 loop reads CASSLVQGARTEAFF. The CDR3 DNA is TGTGCCAGCAGCTTAGTCCAGGGGGCGCGAACTGAAGCTTTCTTT.

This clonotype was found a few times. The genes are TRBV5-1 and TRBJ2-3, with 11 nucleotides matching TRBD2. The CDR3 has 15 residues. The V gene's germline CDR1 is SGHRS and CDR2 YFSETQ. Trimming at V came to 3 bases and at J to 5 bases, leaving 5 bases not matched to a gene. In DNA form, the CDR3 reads TGCGCCAGCAGCTCCGGGACTAGCGGCGGAGATACGCAGTATTTT. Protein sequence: CASSSGTSGGDTQYF.

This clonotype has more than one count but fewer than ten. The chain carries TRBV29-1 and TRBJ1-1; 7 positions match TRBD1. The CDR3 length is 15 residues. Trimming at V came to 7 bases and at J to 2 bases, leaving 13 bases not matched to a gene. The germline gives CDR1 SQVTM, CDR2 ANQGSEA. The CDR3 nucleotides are TGCAGCGCATACAGGGGCGGAAAAGCTAACACTGAAGCTTTCTTT. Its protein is CSAYRGGKANTEAFF.

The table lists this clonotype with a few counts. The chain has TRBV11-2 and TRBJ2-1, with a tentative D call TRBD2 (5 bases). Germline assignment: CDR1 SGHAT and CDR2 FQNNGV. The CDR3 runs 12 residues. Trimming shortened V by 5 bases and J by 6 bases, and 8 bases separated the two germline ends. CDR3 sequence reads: CASSATINEQFF. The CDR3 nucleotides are TGTGCCAGCAGCGCGACTATCAATGAGCAGTTCTTC. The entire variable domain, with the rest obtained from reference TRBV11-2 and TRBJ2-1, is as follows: EAGVAQSPRYKIIEKRQSVAFWCNPISGHATLYWYQQILGQGPKLLIQFQNNGVVDDSQLPKDRFSAERLKGVDSTLKIQPAKLEDSAVYLCASSATINEQFFGPGTRLTVL.

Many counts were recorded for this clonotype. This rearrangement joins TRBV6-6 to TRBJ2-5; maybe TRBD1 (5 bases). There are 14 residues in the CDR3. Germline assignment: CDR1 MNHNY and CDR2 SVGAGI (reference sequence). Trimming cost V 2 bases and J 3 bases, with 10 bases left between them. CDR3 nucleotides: TGTGCCAGCAGTTACCTGACAGCCGAAGAGACCCAGTACTTC. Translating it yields CASSYLTAEETQYF.

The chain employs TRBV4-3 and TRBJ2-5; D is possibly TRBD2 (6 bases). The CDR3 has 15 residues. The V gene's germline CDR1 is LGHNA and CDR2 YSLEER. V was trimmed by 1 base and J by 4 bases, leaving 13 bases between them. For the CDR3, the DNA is TGCGCCAGCAGCCAAGGCCAAGGGCGGGGAGAGACCCAGTACTTC. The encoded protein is CASSQGQGRGETQYF.

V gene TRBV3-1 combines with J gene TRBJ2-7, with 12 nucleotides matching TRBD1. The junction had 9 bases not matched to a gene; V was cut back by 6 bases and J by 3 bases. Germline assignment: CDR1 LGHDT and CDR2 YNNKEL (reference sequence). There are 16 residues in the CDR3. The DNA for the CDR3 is TGTGCCAGCAGTGACCTGGGGACAGGGGGCTTCTACGAGCAGTACTTC. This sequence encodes CASSDLGTGGFYEQYF.